This TCR beta chain came from a study of cytomegalovirus exposure and HLA in healthy donors. Whole-study context: Samples from HLA-typed donors yielded approximately 80 million unique TCRs in an early data release.

Primers for the PCR totalled 60 Vbeta and 13 Jbeta. Assay used: immunoSEQ multiplex PCR; TCRdb lists only in-frame clones, some missing. The table includes some 78,000 clones, approximately 72% detected once. Germline CDR1 and CDR2: LNHDA and SQIVND (reference sequence). V lost 3 bases and J 6 bases, leaving 16 bases between the germline ends. This CDR3 comprises 15 residues. With regard to this clone: Its target is not known.

Study conclusions and caveats: A previous analysis found most TCR beta V segments productive roughly 87% or roughly 30% of the time.

The chain uses TRBV19 and TRBJ2-3; D gene ambiguous. The clonotype was recovered from a woman aged 40 to 49 in good health and CMV-seropositive. Sequenced material: PBMCs. The CDR3 region has the DNA TGTGCCAGTAGTATTGGTCACAGAACACGGGATACGCAGTATTTT. Its translation is CASSIGHRTRDTQYF.